The clone carrying this TCR beta chain was detected only a few times. Its specificity is not known. The data were taken from a study of OX40 agonist ivuxolimab in advanced cancers. Findings and limits, study-wide: CD8+ T cells (on average) carried more expanded clones than CD4+ T cells.

Trimming took 6 bases from V and 0 from J; bases not matched to a gene: 5. Germline CDR1 reads MNHNS; CDR2 reads SASEGT. The CDR3 totals 15 residues. TCRdb's table, derived via immunoSEQ multiplex PCR, lists solely in-frame clones and lacks some. The sample lists 80,000 or so clones, around nine tenths occurring once. Sequences were derived from CD4+ or CD8+ T cells sorted from blood, sampled in a trial of the OX40 agonist ivuxolimab. The sequence came from an adult with an advanced solid tumor such as melanoma, head and neck, liver or kidney cancer. The chain is built from TRBV6-1 and TRBJ2-7, with 10 nucleotides matching TRBD2. The CDR3 loop reads CASRGTSGVSYEQYF. CDR3 DNA: TGTGCCAGCAGGGGAACTAGCGGGGTCTCCTACGAGCAGTACTTC.